Reported below is one TCR beta chain. The sample belongs to a study of blood T cell repertoires in COVID-19. Study summary: The origin of the acute and convalescent COVID-19 samples was the United States, Italy and Spain.

Within 2 weeks of study entry, exposed participants had contacted a PCR-confirmed or clinician-diagnosed COVID-19 case. TCRdb keeps only in-frame clones here, not all; method: immunoSEQ multiplex PCR. The data show roughly 200,000 clones, 83% seen once. This CDR3 spans 14 amino acids. V lost 3 bases and J lost 7, with 13 bases in between. CDR1 and CDR2 (germline): SNHLY, FYNNEI. This receptor was identified in a woman in her forties or fifties who had been exposed to COVID-19. Sequenced: PBMCs or T cells enriched from blood (not recorded which). The chain uses TRBV2 and TRBJ1-5; a weak D match, TRBD1 (6 bases). The chain's CDR3 is CASSDWTVAQPQHF. The CDR3 nucleotides read TGTGCCAGCAGTGATTGGACAGTCGCACAGCCCCAGCATTTT.